One and the same sample provided the 15 T cell receptor beta chains below, sequenced in a study of cytomegalovirus exposure and HLA in healthy donors. In the PCR, 60 Vbeta and 13 Jbeta primers were used. TCRdb's table, derived via immunoSEQ multiplex PCR, lists solely in-frame clones and lacks some. Seen here are 120,000 to 150,000 clones, over 60% observed once, and the top ten hold around 1.9%. Sequenced: PBMCs. The receptors shown here come from a man aged 35 to 55 in good health and CMV-seronegative.

This clone was seen a few times. The gene calls are TRBV28 and TRBJ2-7, with 8 bases identical to TRBD2. Germline CDR1 is MDHEN and CDR2 is SYDVKM. The J segment lost 3 bases and the V segment lost 5 bases, leaving 15 bases of the junction unmatched. The CDR3 covers 17 residues. CDR3 bases: TGTGCCAGCAGTCCCCCGGGGGAAGCGGGAGTTTTCTACGAGCAGTACTTC. Protein sequence: CASSPPGEAGVFYEQYF.

Only one count was recorded for this clone. This chain connects TRBV6-1 to TRBJ2-7; D may be TRBD2 (6 bases). The length of the CDR3 is 14 residues. V was trimmed by 3 bases and J by 6 bases, leaving 15 bases between them. CDR1 and CDR2 from the germline V gene are MNHNS and SASEGT. The CDR3 spells CASSEAGLFLEQYF. The CDR3 region has the DNA TGTGCCAGCAGTGAGGCGGGACTCTTTCTCGAGCAGTACTTC.

The chain is built from TRBV7-2 and TRBJ2-1, with 7 bases matching TRBD2. The length of the CDR3 is 16 residues. The ends lost 4 bases at V and 9 bases at J; junction bases unmatched: 15. Germline CDR1 is SGHTA and CDR2 is FQGNSA. CDR3 nucleotides: TGTGCCAGCAGCTGGTTGAGCGGGACCCCCCCCGCTGAGCAGTTCTTC. Translation: CASSWLSGTPPAEQFF.

The chain is built from TRBV28 and TRBJ2-5, with a possible D match to TRBD2 (5 bases). Germline lookup yields CDR1 MDHEN and CDR2 SYDVKM. The CDR3 spans 17 residues. Trimming took 2 bases from V and 5 from J, leaving 21 bases between them. CDR3 sequence: CASSLTSQAVLRETQYF. The DNA for the CDR3 is TGTGCCAGCAGTTTAACGTCGCAAGCGGTGCTCAGGGAGACCCAGTACTTC.

This clone appeared a few times. The chain couples TRBV4-2 to TRBJ1-2, with D possibly matching TRBD1 (6 bases). Germline-derived CDR1 and CDR2 are LGHNA and YNFKEQ. V dropped 0 bases and J dropped 1 base, with 12 bases sitting between them. This CDR3 comprises 16 residues. CDR3 in amino acids: CASSQEGTGSNYGYTF. In DNA form, the CDR3 reads TGTGCCAGCAGCCAAGAGGGAACAGGGAGTAACTATGGCTACACCTTC.

V gene TRBV4-1 combines with J gene TRBJ2-3; D might be TRBD1 (5 bases). The CDR3 contains 17 residues. The V gene's germline CDR1 is MGHRA and CDR2 YSYEKL. V dropped 0 bases and J dropped 4 bases, with 17 bases sitting between them. Written as DNA, the CDR3 is TGCGCCAGCAGCCAAGAGGTGACAGATTCGGTGGCAGATACGCAGTATTTT. The encoded protein is CASSQEVTDSVADTQYF.

This clone has only a few counts. The rearrangement links TRBV7-7 to TRBJ2-5, with D hard to call. Germline V gene data show CDR1 as SSHAT and CDR2 as FNYEAQ (reference sequence). This CDR3 is built from 13 residues. The ends were cut back, 1 base at V and 2 bases at J, with 5 bases in the middle. Here the CDR3 reads CASSLERQETQYF. CDR3 sequence (DNA): TGTGCCAGCAGCTTAGAACGGCAAGAGACCCAGTACTTC.

J is TRBJ1-2 and V is TRBV4-1, with D perhaps TRBD1 (5 bases). Germline CDR1 MGHRA, CDR2 YSYEKL. With 0 bases removed from V and 3 bases from J, the gap between germline ends came to 11 bases. The CDR3 runs 15 residues. CDR3 region: CASSQDPGVDYGYTF. The CDR3 DNA reads as TGCGCCAGCAGCCAAGATCCGGGGGTTGACTATGGCTACACCTTC.

This chain uses TRBV2 with TRBJ1-6; D is possibly TRBD1 (6 bases). The CDR3 runs 15 residues. V lost 1 base and J 6 bases, leaving 10 bases between the germline ends. Germline V CDR1 and CDR2: SNHLY, FYNNEI. Written as DNA, the CDR3 is TGTGCCAGCAGTGAAGACAGGGCATTTAATTCACCCCTCCACTTT. It encodes CASSEDRAFNSPLHF. Looking up the rest from reference TRBV2 and TRBJ1-6 gives the full variable domain: EPEVTQTPSHQVTQMGQEVILRCVPISNHLYFYWYRQILGQKVEFLVSFYNNEISEKSEIFDDQFSVERPDGSNFTLKIRSTKLEDSAMYFCASSEDRAFNSPLHFGNGTRLTVT.

The chain couples TRBV11-3 to TRBJ2-3; 9 nucleotides match TRBD2. V dropped 9 bases and J dropped 1; count of bases not matched to a gene: 2. Germline-derived CDR1 and CDR2 are SGHNT and YENEEA. This CDR3 comprises 13 residues. CDR3 amino acids: CASSGGRTDTQYF. In DNA form, the CDR3 reads TGTGCCAGTAGCGGGGGCCGCACAGATACGCAGTATTTT. Using reference TRBV11-3 and TRBJ2-3 for the parts outside the CDR3, the full variable domain is EAGVVQSPRYKIIEKKQPVAFWCNPISGHNTLYWYLQNLGQGPELLIRYENEEAVDDSQLPKDRFSAERLKGVDSTLKIQPAELGDSAVYLCASSGGRTDTQYFGPGTRLTVL.

The V and J genes are TRBV30 and TRBJ1-3; possible D gene TRBD1, 6 bases. From germline, CDR1 is GTSNPN and CDR2 SVGIG (reference sequence). V gave up 1 base and J gave up 0 bases, with 13 bases separating them. This CDR3 is 16 amino acids long. The chain's CDR3 is CAWSAIRGSSGNTIYF. The CDR3 DNA sequence: TGTGCCTGGAGTGCTATTAGGGGGAGCTCTGGAAACACCATATATTTT.

This rearrangement joins TRBV28 to TRBJ1-1; a possible D gene is TRBD1 (5 bases). Germline CDR1 is MDHEN and CDR2 is SYDVKM. The CDR3 is made up of 15 amino acids. Between the trimmed V and J ends, which lost 5 bases and 5 bases, there was a span of 18 bases. The DNA for the CDR3 is TGTGCCAGCAGTCCCCTATTGGAGGGGCATACTGAAGCTTTCTTT. Amino acids: CASSPLLEGHTEAFF. Full variable domain (remainder filled in from reference TRBV28 and TRBJ1-1): DVKVTQSSRYLVKRTGEKVFLECVQDMDHENMFWYRQDPGLGLRLIYFSYDVKMKEKGDIPEGYSVSREKKERFSLILESASTNQTSMYLCASSPLLEGHTEAFFGQGTRLTVV.

This clone was seen just once. The chain couples TRBV28 to TRBJ1-3; a weak D match, TRBD1 (6 bases). With 4 bases removed from V and 3 bases from J, the gap between germline ends came to 10 bases. Germline CDR1 and CDR2: MDHEN and SYDVKM. This CDR3 region has 14 residues. CDR3 DNA sequence: TGTGCCAGCAGTTCCCAGGGGTATGGAAACACCATATATTTT. It is translated as CASSSQGYGNTIYF.

The chain is built from TRBV9 and TRBJ1-1, with D possibly matching TRBD1 (6 bases). V was clipped by 5 bases and J by 3 bases, with 20 bases between them. Germline CDR1 SGDLS, CDR2 YYNGEE. The CDR3 is 16 amino acids. This CDR3 reads CASRKNDRSLHTEAFF. CDR3 bases: TGTGCCAGCAGGAAGAACGACAGGAGCCTACACACTGAAGCTTTCTTT.

The rearrangement links TRBV30 to TRBJ2-7; TRBD1 aligns across 7 bases. Germline CDR1 and CDR2: GTSNPN and SVGIG (reference sequence). The CDR3 is 13 amino acids. The V segment lost 3 bases and the J segment 1 base; nucleotides outside the gene matches: 3. The CDR3 sequence is CAWSQGESYEQYF. The CDR3 nucleotides read TGTGCCTGGAGCCAGGGGGAGTCCTACGAGCAGTACTTC.